This T cell receptor beta chain was captured by sequencing in a study of blood T cell repertoires in COVID-19 (dated by TCRdb to about 2020). About the study as a whole: Samples from collaborators originated in the United States, Italy and Spain and spanned both the acute and convalescent phases of COVID-19. The dataset comprised deeply sampled blood TCRbeta repertoires from subjects exposed to, actively infected with, or recovered from COVID-19. The samples were drawn from two sources: the first 160 participants of the ongoing ImmuneRACE study, and 1,254 subjects contributed by 6 global collaborators. The repertoires were released in a freely available public database meant as a resource for research on the immune response to SARS-CoV-2. Sample metadata almost always included a de-identified subject ID, COVID-19 status, age in years and sex. Where available, HLA class I and class II types were taken from metadata supplied by the sample provider and were not determined by assay-based typing. The prospective study material was composed of cDNA or gDNA derived from T cells, B-cell-depleted T cells, or PBMCs.

Participants in the prospective study were aged roughly 18 to 100 years, lived in about two dozen United States geographic areas, and enrolled through a virtual design. To assign participants to cohorts, the prospective study relied on clinical history that participants themselves reported in a screening survey and a study questionnaire. Recovered participants in ImmuneRACE Cohort 3 were defined as having two consecutive negative NP/OP PCR tests, clearance from a healthcare professional, or resolution of symptoms. In the prospective study, mobile phlebotomists collected whole blood, serum and a nasopharyngeal or oropharyngeal swab from each participant. Prospective study participants could optionally give additional blood draws and questionnaires over an approximately 2-month period. Before DNA extraction, prospective study blood samples were shipped either frozen or at room temperature. TCRbeta CDR3 regions were amplified from genomic DNA by means of the immunoSEQ Assay, a bias-controlled multiplex PCR. The authors' analysis ran thus. The number of nucleated cells in each sample was estimated by amplification of reference gene primers within the assay. To quantify the absolute abundance of each unique TCRbeta CDR3 rearrangement, sequence reads were collapsed and filtered. For each sample, productive Simpson clonality was calculated by taking the square root of Simpson's diversity index across productive rearrangements. The source is immuneACCESS, and TCRdb retained only in-frame sequences with V and J called. Part of the clones is not carried over; for the studies checked, unresolved V genes explain less than half of this, and the remainder is unexplained. D and trimming come from the DNA, and the V and J calls and clone size come from that table. The sample table shows about 320,000 clones, and approximately 88% are seen once. Jointly, the top ten make up approximately 5.2% of the sample.

General study outcomes and caveats: How much clinical and demographic metadata was included differed by source and by participant, and the metadata was provided uncurated.

With respect to this clone: What this receptor recognizes is not known. Base qualities are not at hand, and no much larger clone is one base apart.

The CDR3 goes from the cysteine to the phenylalanine over 18 residues. Left in the record is the CDR3 DNA by itself, 54 bases read in frame from the first base. Relative to germline, V is missing 4 bases and J is missing 4 bases, with 14 bases of the junction outside any gene match. CDR1 is given as SGHRS and CDR2 as YFSETQ, both from the germline V gene. The receptor was derived from a man aged 55 to 70 who had recovered from COVID-19. The sequencing sample was made of PBMCs or T cells enriched from blood (not recorded which). The chain joins TRBV5-1 to TRBJ2-1; 10 of the junction bases match TRBD1. The nucleotide sequence is TGCGCCAGCAGCCTATTATCTCCCCGGGACAGGGGTTACAATGAGCAGTTCTTC. This is translated as CASSLLSPRDRGYNEQFF.